The clone carrying this T cell receptor beta chain was observed a handful of times. The antigen remains unidentified. This specimen comes from a study of cytomegalovirus exposure and HLA in healthy donors. Study-level points and caveats: A prior analysis recorded that most TCR beta V segments were productive about 87% or about 30% of the time.

All donors participated as healthy donors of bone marrow. Trimming cost V 7 bases and J 3 bases; bases outside gene matches: 8. Germline V gene lookup returns CDR1 MNHNY and CDR2 SVGAGI (reference sequence). This CDR3 is built from 15 residues. 60 Vbeta and 13 Jbeta primers were used in PCR. Measured with immunoSEQ multiplex PCR; TCRdb has only the in-frame clones, and not every one. The data hold roughly 100,000 clones, with around 15% observed a single time. The sequence was collected from a female donor in good health and CMV-seronegative. The genes are TRBV6-6 and TRBJ2-7; 11 bases match TRBD2. The sequencing input was PBMCs. The CDR3 DNA sequence: TGTGCCAGCACTCTCCCCGGGACTAGCGGCTACGAGCAGTACTTC. This gives the protein CASTLPGTSGYEQYF.